This T cell receptor beta chain appears in the sequencing data of a study of regulatory T cells in long-lasting Graves disease. Study results and limitations: When disease was persistent, TRBV28, TRBJ1-2 and TRBJ2-5 were the favored segments.

Noted time point: persistent/refractory GD, antithyroid drugs over 5 years with positive TRAb. Extracted RNA from PBMCs served as the source of the TCR library. Clinicians diagnosed Graves' disease using American Thyroid Association guidelines. Peripheral blood, 7.5 to 9.5 milliliters per patient, was collected in EDTA tubes. Germline V gives CDR1 DFQATT, CDR2 SNEGSKA (reference sequence). The CDR3 is 13 amino acids. Trimming left V 1 base short and J 5 bases short, with 11 bases between. Sequencing libraries for TCR beta were prepared with iRepertoire HTBI primers and Arm-PCR of CDR3 regions. TCRdb reprocessed the multiplex PCR reads with MiXCR, giving one entry per CDR3 protein. The top ten hold roughly 29% of the sample, which has 300,000 to 350,000 distinct CDR3 sequences, roughly a fifth seen once. This clonotype was counted ten times or more. Its antigen is not identified.

Specimen: peripheral blood mononuclear cells (PBMCs), collected when the disease was refractory, from a patient treated with antithyroid drugs. The chain links TRBV20-1 to TRBJ1-1; perhaps TRBD1 as D (6 bases). The TCR was taken from a female donor with Graves disease. This CDR3 reads CSARAGVMTEAFF. The CDR3 DNA follows: TGCAGTGCTAGAGCAGGGGTGATGACTGAAGCTTTCTTT.